Below are 4 T cell receptor beta chains sequenced from a single sample in a study of T cell responses to AZD1222 COVID-19 vaccine. The data were produced by immunoSEQ multiplex PCR, yet TCRdb's version contains in-frame clones alone and is incomplete. The sample lists roughly 120,000 clones, 85% to 90% seen once, with 7% to 8.5% in the top ten. Specimen: peripheral blood, collected on day 0 of AZD1222 vaccination. These receptors were taken from an adult in good health.

The chain is built from TRBV7-2 and TRBJ2-3; D is possibly TRBD2 (6 bases). The V gene lost 5 bases and the J gene lost 2 bases, with 11 bases spanning the gap. The germline gives CDR1 SGHTA, CDR2 FQGNSA. The CDR3 covers 14 residues. CDR3 sequence (DNA): TGTGCCAGCAGCCCTGGGACTTACACAGATACGCAGTATTTT. It codes for CASSPGTYTDTQYF.

This rearrangement joins TRBV7-2 to TRBJ2-1; 7 bases align to TRBD1. From germline, CDR1 is SGHTA and CDR2 FQGNSA. CDR3 length: 13 residues. Germline trimming cut 1 base from V and 12 bases from J; bases unmatched to any gene: 6. The CDR3 coding sequence is TGTGCCAGCAGCTTAGTTCCGGCAGGGGGGCAGTTCTTC. It yields the protein CASSLVPAGGQFF.

The gene calls are TRBV7-8 and TRBJ2-1, with 8 bases fitting TRBD2. V was clipped by 3 bases and J by 0 bases; unmatched bases: 7. Germline CDR1 SGHVS, CDR2 FQNEAQ. CDR3 length: 17 amino acids. CDR3 in amino acids: CASSFASGPPSYNEQFF. CDR3 nucleotide sequence: TGTGCCAGCAGCTTTGCTAGCGGGCCACCCTCCTACAATGAGCAGTTCTTC.

This clone was seen only a few times. The genes are TRBV18 and TRBJ2-1; 10 bases match TRBD2. With 0 bases clipped from V and 6 bases from J, the junction kept 5 bases outside the gene matches. Germline V gene sequence: CDR1 KGHSH, CDR2 LQKENI. The CDR3 sequence is 16 residues long. CDR3 coding DNA: TGTGCCAGCTCACCACCTTCTAGCGGGAGCGCCAATGAGCAGTTCTTC. Amino acids: CASSPPSSGSANEQFF.